This T cell receptor beta chain originates from a study of cytomegalovirus exposure and HLA in healthy donors (TCRdb year 2017). The study in broad terms: An earlier analysis of some 600 of the donors reported 276 Gb of sequence data and 100 million to 120 million unique TCR beta sequences obtained from roughly 170 million T cells. An early release that covered roughly 600 HLA-typed donors contained about 300 gigabases of sequencing data and about 84 million unique TCR sequences. The genetic ancestry cluster associated with self-reported Caucasian donors included roughly 84% of the roughly 400 genotyped donors. The study aimed to test whether cataloging public T cell receptors could reveal signatures of past pathogen exposure. The T cell repertoires of around 730 subjects were profiled by immunosequencing and related to cytomegalovirus serostatus. Along with the approximately 700-subject first cohort, a separate validation cohort of 120 different subjects was used. High-throughput TCR immunosequencing, statistical association of individual TCRs with disease status, and machine learning were combined to predict cytomegalovirus infection status. To study patterns of TCR occurrence, a later analysis re-analyzed previously published TCR beta repertoires from more than 550 donors and added high-resolution HLA genotyping. The later analysis used no new phenotypic data to find candidate immune exposures, relying instead on TCR beta sequences and their occurrence across donors. In an earlier analysis of roughly 540 of the donors, high-throughput TCR beta sequencing was used to judge whether each TCR beta V gene segment behaved as functional or pseudogenic. Donor age, sex, ethnicity and CMV serostatus were collected together with the repertoire data. In a later genetic analysis, genome-wide SNP genotypes for about 65% of the 666 donors were used, and that subset was treated as a discovery cohort. Every repertoire in the discovery cohort had been generated on one and the same sequencing platform. Class I and class II HLA loci were covered by the typing at four-digit resolution. The number of donors typed differed by locus, with roughly 620-640 for A, B, C, DRB1 and DQB1, roughly 520 for DQA1, over 600 for DPA1, and roughly 450 for DPB1. A handful of DR-DQ haplotypes were treated as single units for association and clustering because of strong linkage in the cohort. Across 398 genotyped donors of the cohort, an average of approximately 240,000 unique TCR beta nucleotide sequences per donor were sequenced, and 15% to 20% of those sequences were non-productive.

The cohort was made up of 500 to 850 healthy bone marrow donors. At the time of sampling, every cohort member was nominally healthy, though immune exposures that went unrecorded were likely present. The donor was CMV seropositive and was included in the group of about 290 seropositive cohort members. Each donor provided a peripheral blood sample, and peripheral blood mononuclear cells were used for TCR beta sequencing. Genomic DNA extraction from the blood cell samples was performed with the Qiagen DNeasy Blood Extraction Kit. Broader findings and caveats from the paper: A later analysis found that TCR association rates varied across HLA loci, with DRB1 alleles showing the most associated TCRs and HLA-C alleles the fewest. Correlated functional status among segregating V segments might be attributable to linkage disequilibrium, but an unknown experimental factor could not be ruled out. Because counts were too low, around 17 rarely observed V segments, including chromosome 9 orphons, were left out of the earlier analysis of about 500 of the donors. Some IMGT-functional V segments, including TRBV6-2 and TRBV6-3, could not be told apart with the 87-base-pair reads, so those segments were excluded. Broadly in line with IMGT annotations, most TCR beta V segments showed up in productive rearrangements about 87% or about 30% of the time in an earlier analysis of several hundred of the donors. In a later analysis, several top co-occurrence clusters were reported to appear linked to parvovirus B19, influenza, CMV and Epstein-Barr virus. In a later analysis, HLA-associated TCR beta chains were found to be more clonally expanded and to have lower generation probabilities than equally common non-associated chains. In both the original and validation cohorts, the classifier was reported to diagnose cytomegalovirus status with high specificity and sensitivity. A later genetic analysis reported fewer N-insertions in productive TCRs among donors in an Asian-associated ancestry cluster than the roughly 690-donor mean. A further reported finding was that TCR beta sequences accurately predicted the HLA-A and HLA-B alleles for most subjects in the first cohort. An association between a missense DCLRE1C variant and V-gene and J-gene trimming of TCR beta chains was found in a later genetic analysis and replicated in an independent cohort. Most TCR sequences were seen in very few donors, while some public TCRs were found in many individuals. CMV serostatus was the only immune exposure information available for the cohort. When HLA alleles, especially DR and DQ, strongly co-occurred, attributing TCR associations to individual alleles was difficult. In vitro tests confirmed that a few of the cytomegalovirus-associated TCR beta chains recognize cytomegalovirus antigens. The cohort was sequenced for TCR beta chains only, and without alpha or paired-chain data the features that could be detected were limited. A total of about 150 TCR beta chains were listed by the study as associated with cytomegalovirus. The authors suggested that the approach could potentially be extended to other disease states and immunological phenotypes. The presence/absence analyses assumed that sequencing depth was roughly uniform across donors, and that assumption may not be true. In a later analysis, around 17,000 TCR beta sequences were associated with specific HLA alleles at a false discovery rate of 0.05. According to a later analysis, most CMV-associated TCR beta chains appeared to be HLA-restricted, and the HLA associations seemed to be driven largely by CMV exposure. A group of highly shared sequence variants was considered likely to be a technical artifact of the sequencing pipeline. Because HLA typing was missing for some donors at each locus, association tests included only the typed subset.

Worth noting for this clone: Its cognate antigen has yet to be identified.

Reading from cysteine to phenylalanine, the CDR3 counts 16 amino acids. The entry retains the CDR3 DNA only, 48 bases that are in frame from base 1. According to the germline V gene, CDR1 reads MNHEY and CDR2 reads SVGAGI. V and J are trimmed by 2 bases and 3 bases, and the gene matches miss 7 bases of the junction. Libraries were built with the immunoSEQ multiplex PCR assay. A mixture of 60 forward primers for TCR Vbeta segments and 13 reverse primers for TCR Jbeta segments was used in the multiplex PCR. Amplification of the CDR3 region of rearranged TCR beta genes was performed with a multiplex PCR assay on genomic DNA. On the Illumina HiSeq System, the amplified TCR beta libraries were sequenced as 87-base-pair reads. The paper's data handling went like this. A later analysis tallied tens of millions of unique TCR beta chains across the 650 to 750 repertoires, and approximately 12 million of those chains were shared by two or more donors. Raw reads were error-corrected and collapsed into unique sequences by a nearest-neighbor algorithm in which closely related sequences were merged to remove PCR and sequencing errors. V, D and J gene segments were assigned by aligning CDR3 sequences to IMGT reference sequences. For a sequence to be retained, a match of at least six nucleotides to both a V gene segment and a J gene segment was required. Rearrangements were called productive when the CDR3 lacked stop codons and stayed in frame with V and J; all others were non-productive. CDR3 was defined according to IMGT convention as the region running from the second conserved V-encoded cysteine to the conserved J-encoded phenylalanine. The earlier analysis of 500 to 600 of the donors excluded sequences that lacked an unambiguous match to a single V gene segment. In an earlier analysis of some 590 of the donors, a V segment was called functional when productive rearrangements were above 56.7%, and segregating when the standard deviation between donors exceeded 5%. A statistical classification framework was built to diagnose cytomegalovirus status from the catalog of TCR beta chain sequences. A later analysis assigned V and J genes by comparing TCR nucleotide sequences with IMGT/GENE-DB human TR gene sequences. In a later analysis, CDR3 sequences and most-parsimonious VDJ recombination scenarios were assigned using the TCRdist pipeline. In a later analysis, each TCR beta chain was defined by its CDR3 amino acid sequence together with its V-gene family, and reads without a unique V-gene family were excluded. As a way to deal with suspected cross-contamination and a sequencing artifact, a later analysis dropped nearly 600 nucleotide sequences that were highly shared and had low generation probability. In a later analysis, a clonal expansion index for each public chain was calculated from normalized within-repertoire ranks of inferred template counts. In a later analysis, generation probabilities were computed using a VDJ recombination model fitted to out-of-frame rearrangements, and the results were checked against IGoR. In a later analysis, hypergeometric tests were used to score TCR-TCR, TCR-HLA and TCR-CMV co-occurrence, with a repertoire-size bias correction applied to TCR pairs. To estimate false discovery rates, a later analysis permuted the HLA or CMV assignments 20 times. A later analysis grouped co-occurring TCRs with DBSCAN, adding TCRdist sequence similarity when clustering within HLA-allele-positive subsets. For co-occurrence clustering, repertoires with fewer than 30,000 or more than 120,000 public chains were excluded, along with five repertoires with anomalous nucleotide sharing. TCRdb retrieved this table from immuneACCESS and kept in-frame rearrangements only. Not all clones are present; in checked studies, unresolved V genes account for under half, and no reason is known for the remainder. V and J calls and clone size are as listed in that table; D and trimming were resolved from the DNA. The sample table holds approximately 72,000 clones. The biggest ten clones account for 4.5% to 5% of the sample.

The TCR was taken from a woman in her thirties or forties in good health and CMV-seropositive. The chain joins TRBV6-5 to TRBJ2-1, with 7 central nucleotides matching TRBD2. The sequencing input was PBMCs. The CDR3 corresponds to CASSYRSGASYNEQFF. The DNA reads TGTGCCAGCAGTTACCGAAGCGGGGCTAGCTACAATGAGCAGTTCTTC.